This T cell receptor beta chain was recovered during a study of CD8 T cells in ankylosing spondylitis. Study conclusions and caveats: Relatively rare in peripheral blood, disease-linked clones were also CD8+.

V shed 6 bases and J 5 bases; nucleotides not matched to a gene: 12. Germline CDR1 SGHRS, CDR2 YFSETQ. This CDR3 is built from 15 residues. Libraries for TCR beta were made by quantitative 5'-RACE with molecular barcodes. Using its own MiXCR run on the 5' RACE reads, TCRdb lists one record per CDR3 protein. The table lists a few hundred thousand distinct CDR3 sequences, about 10% of them singletons, with roughly 23% in the top ten. This clonotype was counted ten times or more. Its antigen remains unknown. The sequence came from a male donor with ankylosing spondylitis or in good health (not recorded which). The chain joins TRBV5-1 to TRBJ2-5; 8 bases match TRBD2. The sequencing input was blood, either unsorted or a sorted T cell fraction (not recorded which). The CDR3 sequence is CASTLIGLAGETQYF. The CDR3 DNA is TGCGCCAGCACCCTCATAGGACTAGCTGGTGAGACCCAGTACTTC.